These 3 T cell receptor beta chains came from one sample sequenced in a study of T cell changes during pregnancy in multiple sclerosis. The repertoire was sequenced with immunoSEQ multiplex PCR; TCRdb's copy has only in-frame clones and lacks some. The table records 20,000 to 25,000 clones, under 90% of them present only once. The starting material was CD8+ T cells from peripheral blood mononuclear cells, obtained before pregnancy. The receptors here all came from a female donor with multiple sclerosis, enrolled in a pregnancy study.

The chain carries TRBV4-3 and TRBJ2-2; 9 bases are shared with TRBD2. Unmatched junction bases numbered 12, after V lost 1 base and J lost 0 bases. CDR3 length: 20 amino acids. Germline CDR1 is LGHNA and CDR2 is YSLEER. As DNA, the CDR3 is TGCGCCAGCAGCCAAGTCGTCGGGCGGGAGGGCCATCCGAACACCGGGGAGCTGTTTTTT. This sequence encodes CASSQVVGREGHPNTGELFF.

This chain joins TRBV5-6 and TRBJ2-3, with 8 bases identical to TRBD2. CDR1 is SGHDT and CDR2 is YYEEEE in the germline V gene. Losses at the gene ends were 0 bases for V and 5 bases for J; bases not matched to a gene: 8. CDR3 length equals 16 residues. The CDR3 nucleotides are TGTGCCAGCAGCTTGGAAACGGGAGGGCAGGGAGATACGCAGTATTTT. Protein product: CASSLETGGQGDTQYF.

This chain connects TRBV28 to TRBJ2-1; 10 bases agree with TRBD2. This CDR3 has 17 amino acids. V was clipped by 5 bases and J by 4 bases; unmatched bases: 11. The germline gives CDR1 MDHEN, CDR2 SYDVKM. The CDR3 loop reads CASSVASGSLSYNEQFF. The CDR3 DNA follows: TGTGCCAGCAGTGTTGCTAGCGGGAGCCTCTCTTACAATGAGCAGTTCTTC.